One sample yielded the 26 T cell receptor beta chains listed below, sequenced in a study of OX40 agonist ivuxolimab in advanced cancers. Some clones are missing from TCRdb's copy, which holds only in-frame ones; the method was immunoSEQ multiplex PCR. The data contain more than 65,000 clones, about 81% of them singletons. This specimen consisted of CD4+ or CD8+ T cells sorted from blood, obtained in a trial of the OX40 agonist ivuxolimab. These receptors originate from an adult with an advanced solid tumor such as melanoma, head and neck, liver or kidney cancer.

This chain connects TRBV10-3 to TRBJ1-2; 7 bases are a match to TRBD1. Looked up from germline, CDR1 is ENHRY and CDR2 is SYGVKD. The CDR3 is 13 amino acids. V was clipped by 7 bases and J by 2 bases; unmatched bases: 4. The CDR3 nucleotides read TGTGCCATCACTGGGGGACAGAACTATGGCTACACCTTC. As protein: CAITGGQNYGYTF.

The V gene is TRBV18, the J gene TRBJ2-7; 7 bases match TRBD1. The CDR3 is made up of 13 amino acids. V lost 6 bases, J lost 3 bases, and 5 bases stayed unmatched. Germline CDR1 KGHSH, CDR2 LQKENI. CDR3 sequence: CASSGTADYEQYF. In DNA, the CDR3 is TGTGCCAGCTCCGGGACAGCCGACTACGAGCAGTACTTC.

The chain has TRBV5-4 and TRBJ1-1; no firm D call. The CDR3 is 14 amino acids. Trimming took 0 bases from V and 10 from J, leaving 16 bases between them. Germline CDR1 reads SGHNT; CDR2 reads YYREEE (reference sequence). This chain's CDR3 is CASSLAGRRQTAFF. The DNA of the CDR3 is TGTGCCAGCAGCTTGGCCGGGAGGCGTCAAACAGCTTTCTTT.

V usage is TRBV18 and J usage is TRBJ1-1; perhaps TRBD1 as D (5 bases). The V and J ends lost 3 bases and 4 bases respectively, with 12 bases between them. Looked up from germline, CDR1 is KGHSH and CDR2 is LQKENI. The CDR3 totals 14 residues. The CDR3 bases are TGTGCCAGCTCACCTGATGCAGGGTCCACTGAAGCTTTCTTT. Its translation: CASSPDAGSTEAFF.

The chain combines TRBV7-2 with TRBJ1-2; maybe TRBD1 (5 bases). This CDR3 has 14 residues. Looked up from germline, CDR1 is SGHTA and CDR2 is FQGNSA. V lost 5 bases to trimming and J lost 7 bases, with 17 bases between them. The CDR3 sequence: CASSRRDRYGGYTF. The CDR3 bases are TGTGCCAGCAGCCGGAGGGACCGGTATGGTGGCTACACCTTC.

This chain uses TRBV4-2 with TRBJ2-6; a possible D gene is TRBD1 (6 bases). The CDR3 consists of 16 residues. Germline CDR1 LGHNA, CDR2 YNFKEQ. V was clipped by 0 bases and J by 2 bases, with 8 bases between them. CDR3 sequence reads: CASSQDGGAGANVLTF. CDR3 sequence (DNA): TGTGCCAGCAGCCAAGATGGGGGCGCTGGGGCCAACGTCCTGACTTTC.

The chain carries TRBV6-6 and TRBJ1-4; D is ambiguous. CDR1 is MNHNY, CDR2 SVGAGI, per germline (reference sequence). The CDR3 covers 15 residues. V shed 1 base and J shed 1 base, with 7 bases lying between them. The CDR3 nucleotides read TGTGCCAGCAGTTACTGGGCAGGAACTAATGAAAAACTGTTTTTT. Protein: CASSYWAGTNEKLFF.

The CDR3 loop is CASSIGRTGPTEAFF. The CDR3, as DNA: TGTGCCAGTAGTATAGGGCGGACAGGCCCCACTGAAGCTTTCTTT. The chain has TRBV19 and TRBJ1-1; 7 positions agree with TRBD1. The CDR3 is 15 residues long. Germline CDR1 is LNHDA and CDR2 is SQIVND (reference sequence). Losses at the gene ends were 1 base for V and 4 bases for J; bases not matched to a gene: 6.

The chain combines TRBV6-5 with TRBJ1-2, with D uncertain. This CDR3 is 16 amino acids long. Trimming cost V 4 bases and J 5 bases, with 20 bases left between them. Germline V gene lookup returns CDR1 MNHEY and CDR2 SVGAGI. CDR3 protein: CASSSSSVGNTYGYTF. CDR3 bases: TGTGCCAGCAGTTCCTCCTCAGTAGGCAACACGTATGGCTACACCTTC.

The chain carries TRBV7-2 and TRBJ2-7; 7 bases align to TRBD2. V was clipped by 5 bases and J by 2 bases; unmatched bases: 9. CDR1 and CDR2 from the germline V gene are SGHTA and FQGNSA. The CDR3 is 15 residues long. CDR3 amino acids: CASSLFRGGTYEQYF. Here the CDR3 DNA reads TGTGCCAGCAGCCTCTTTCGCGGGGGTACCTACGAGCAGTACTTC.

The chain combines TRBV27 with TRBJ1-1; D ambiguous. The germline gives CDR1 MNHEY, CDR2 SMNVEV (reference sequence). CDR3 length equals 13 residues. Trimming cost V 4 bases and J 2 bases, with 8 bases left between them. The CDR3 reads CASSSSVNTEAFF. CDR3 coding DNA: TGTGCCAGCAGTTCGAGCGTTAACACTGAAGCTTTCTTT.

The J gene is TRBJ2-3, the V gene TRBV4-2; TRBD1 or TRBD2 may be the D gene (6 bases each). The CDR3 consists of 17 residues. Germline assignment: CDR1 LGHNA and CDR2 YNFKEQ. Trimming removed 1 base at V and 3 bases at J, with 17 bases between. This chain's CDR3 is CASSQGAPRGATDTQYF. The CDR3 DNA follows: TGTGCCAGCAGCCAAGGAGCGCCAAGGGGGGCGACAGATACGCAGTATTTT.

In its sample, this clone was seen once. The V and J genes are TRBV6-5 and TRBJ2-7; TRBD2 aligns across 12 bases. After removal of 6 bases from V and 6 bases from J, the junction contained 6 bases not matched to a gene. Germline values: CDR1 MNHEY, CDR2 SVGAGI. The CDR3 consists of 14 residues. CDR3 amino acids: CASSLLAGGAEQYF. The CDR3 DNA reads as TGTGCCAGCAGCTTACTAGCGGGAGGTGCCGAGCAGTACTTC.

The chain is built from TRBV5-4 and TRBJ2-1; the D gene could be TRBD1 or TRBD2 (5 bases each). V was shortened by 2 bases and J by 2 bases, with 8 bases between the two germline ends. Germline loops: CDR1 SGHNT, CDR2 YYREEE (reference sequence). This CDR3 comprises 14 residues. The CDR3 bases are TGTGCCAGCAGCTTCCAGGGACCCTACAATGAGCAGTTCTTC. Encoded protein: CASSFQGPYNEQFF.

The rearrangement joins TRBV30 to TRBJ1-3; D is unclear. V was trimmed by 3 bases and J by 3 bases, leaving 9 bases between them. The CDR3 is made up of 13 amino acids. The germline V gene encodes CDR1 GTSNPN and CDR2 SVGIG (reference sequence). The CDR3 protein is CAWRGPFGNTIYF. The CDR3, as DNA: TGTGCCTGGAGAGGGCCGTTTGGAAACACCATATATTTT.

This chain connects TRBV5-4 to TRBJ2-1; D is undetermined. The germline V gene encodes CDR1 SGHNT and CDR2 YYREEE (reference sequence). The CDR3 has 11 residues. V lost 0 bases and J 5 bases, leaving 0 bases between the germline ends. This chain's CDR3 is CASSLDNEQFF. CDR3 coding DNA: TGTGCCAGCAGCTTGGACAATGAGCAGTTCTTC.

V is TRBV21-1 and J is TRBJ2-7; TRBD1, the table's D call, was not compared with the DNA. TRBV21-1 is a recognized pseudogene. This CDR3 has 16 amino acids. CDR3 sequence reads: CASSKKSERGPYEQYF. The CDR3 bases are TGTGCCAGCAGCAAAAAATCGGAGAGGGGGCCCTACGAGCAGTACTTC.

The CDR3 loop is CASSSGRTSNSPLHF. The CDR3 DNA reads as TGTGCCAGCAGTTCCGGCCGTACTAGTAATTCACCCCTCCACTTT. This chain joins TRBV6-5 and TRBJ1-6; D call uncertain. The V end lost 4 bases, the J end lost 6 bases, and 13 bases lay between the germline ends. Germline V lookup: CDR1 MNHEY, CDR2 SVGAGI. The CDR3 spans 15 residues.

There are a few counts of this clone. The chain links TRBV28 to TRBJ2-3; D uncertain. The CDR3 totals 14 residues. From germline, CDR1 is MDHEN and CDR2 SYDVKM. Trimming stripped 6 bases from V and 4 bases from J, with 14 bases between. CDR3 DNA: TGTGCCAGCAGCCCGGCCTCTAGGCCAGATACGCAGTATTTT. Amino acid sequence: CASSPASRPDTQYF.

The chain links TRBV25-1 to TRBJ1-1, with TRBD1 as a possible D gene (5 bases). V gave up 4 bases and J gave up 5 bases, with 14 bases separating them. There are 14 residues in the CDR3. Germline CDR1 reads MGHDK; CDR2 reads SYGVNS. CDR3 nucleotides: TGTGCCAGCAGTGGACTAGGGGTAGTGACTGAAGCTTTCTTT. It codes for CASSGLGVVTEAFF.

The rearrangement uses TRBV6-5 and TRBJ1-4; TRBD1 aligns across 8 bases. Per the germline V gene, CDR1 is MNHEY and CDR2 is SVGAGI. Germline trimming cut 6 bases from V and 8 bases from J; bases unmatched to any gene: 5. There are 13 residues in the CDR3. CDR3 nucleotide sequence: TGTGCCAGCAGCAGGACAGGGAAAGAAAAACTGTTTTTT. Its translation: CASSRTGKEKLFF.

This clone was seen just once. The chain uses TRBV7-9 and TRBJ2-5; no firm D call. With 5 bases removed from V and 2 bases from J, the gap between germline ends came to 15 bases. The length of the CDR3 is 15 residues. Germline assignment: CDR1 SEHNR and CDR2 FQNEAQ (reference sequence). The CDR3 DNA reads TGTGCCAGCAGCACACAGAGGCGGCAGCAAGAGACCCAGTACTTC. Translated, it gives CASSTQRRQQETQYF.

This clone is a singleton in its sample. CDR3 DNA: TGTGCCAGCATTCTCCTTTGGGGGGTGGAGGATGGCTACACCTTC. Translation gives CASILLWGVEDGYTF. V is TRBV2 and J is TRBJ1-2; a weak D match, TRBD1 (5 bases). This CDR3 has 15 residues. Germline CDR1 SNHLY, CDR2 FYNNEI. The V end lost 7 bases, the J end lost 6 bases, and 21 bases lay between the germline ends.

The chain links TRBV29-1 to TRBJ1-1; weak D call: TRBD1 (6 bases). This CDR3 comprises 14 residues. The V and J ends lost 1 base and 0 bases respectively, with 9 bases between them. The germline gives CDR1 SQVTM, CDR2 ANQGSEA. In nucleotides, the CDR3 is TGCAGCGTTGAAGGGGGGGACATGAACACTGAAGCTTTCTTT. This gives the protein CSVEGGDMNTEAFF.

CDR3 sequence reads: CASTEGLPEEKLFF. The DNA of the CDR3 is TGTGCCAGCACCGAAGGCCTCCCGGAGGAAAAACTGTTTTTT. The chain uses TRBV7-9 and TRBJ1-4, with D unclear. The CDR3 spans 14 residues. Deletions cut 7 bases from V and 8 bases from J, with 17 bases between. The germline CDR1 and CDR2 sequences are SEHNR and FQNEAQ (reference sequence).

The V call is TRBV6-5, the J call TRBJ2-6; D is unresolved. CDR3 size: 15 residues. V was pared by 6 bases and J by 2 bases, with 11 bases between. Germline loops: CDR1 MNHEY, CDR2 SVGAGI. In DNA form, the CDR3 reads TGTGCCAGCAGCCTAGACGGAGCTGGGGCCAACGTCCTGACTTTC. This sequence encodes CASSLDGAGANVLTF.